This T cell receptor beta chain was obtained from a study of control samples from healthy donors and cancer patients. Sequencing was performed with immunoSEQ multiplex PCR; in TCRdb, only in-frame clones are kept and a portion is missing. The data hold around 80,000 clones, with about nine tenths observed a single time. CDR1 and CDR2 (germline): MNHNY, SVGAGI (reference sequence). The length of the CDR3 is 14 residues. V trimming: 7 bases; J trimming: 9 bases; junction bases outside the gene matches: 14. The receptor was isolated from a man in his forties or fifties in good health. The sequenced sample consisted of blood. The chain couples TRBV6-6 to TRBJ1-1, with 7 bases that match TRBD1. CDR3 region: CASIQLVGTAKAFF. DNA for the CDR3: TGTGCCAGCATTCAATTAGTCGGGACAGCAAAAGCTTTCTTT.